This T cell receptor beta chain is from a study of cytomegalovirus exposure and HLA in healthy donors. Study-level findings and limits: Several top significant clusters appeared, in a later analysis, to be linked to common viral pathogens.

Researchers ran the PCR with 60 Vbeta and 13 Jbeta primers. Method: immunoSEQ multiplex PCR; TCRdb's copy keeps in-frame clones and lacks some. The table has some 150,000 clones, around 80% seen once. V was pared by 6 bases and J by 3 bases, with 5 bases of the junction left unmatched. This CDR3 is built from 14 residues. Germline V lookup: CDR1 MNHEY, CDR2 SMNVEV (reference sequence). Of note for this clone: Its antigen remains unknown. Distinct nucleotide sequences in the sample also encode this CDR3.

This receptor was identified in a man aged 18-30 years in good health and CMV-seropositive. The rearrangement joins TRBV27 to TRBJ1-5; 7 bases fit TRBD1. The sample comprised PBMCs. CDR3 sequence: CASSLGTVNQPQHF. Written as DNA, the CDR3 is TGTGCCAGCAGCCTCGGGACAGTCAATCAGCCCCAGCATTTT.